The source of this TCR beta chain is a study of post-analysis software for immune sequencing data. Regarding the study as a whole: Controls showed significantly higher normalized Chao1 diversity than did multiple sclerosis patients. About 5 TRBV segments were more frequent in patients than controls; TRBV5-6, TRBV5-1 and TRBV20-1 belonged to this group.

The authors incorporated unique molecular identifiers into the TCR beta cDNA libraries. Via MiXCR, TCRdb re-called the PCR reads, giving one row per CDR3 protein. Of over 300,000 distinct CDR3 sequences in the sample, roughly 38% are singletons; the top ten hold roughly 13%. CDR1 and CDR2 from the germline V gene are MNHEY and SVGEGT. V gave up 5 bases and J gave up 8 bases; unmatched junction bases: 12. The length of the CDR3 is 15 residues. There are a few counts of this clonotype. The target antigen is unknown. The chain couples TRBV6-2 or TRBV6-3 to TRBJ1-2; 9 nucleotides match TRBD1. Input material: blood. This clonotype originated in a girl between 5 and 17 years old with multiple sclerosis. In DNA form, the CDR3 reads TGTGCCAGCAGTCCCACAGGGGGCCCGTCGTGGGGCTACACCTTC. Translating it yields CASSPTGGPSWGYTF.